What follows describes a single TCR beta chain. Its matching antigen is unknown. Libraries were prepared by immunoSEQ multiplex PCR; TCRdb keeps only in-frame clonotypes and omits some of them. The sample lists about 1,400 clones, about 25% occurring once. This sample was taken from a study of T cells in localized non-small cell lung cancer. Study-wide results and limits: Owing to sequencing of a solitary tumor region, heterogeneity cannot be discounted. The study found T cell clonality highest in uninvolved adjacent lung, above tumor. For the top 100 tumor clones, a median about 62 also appeared in adjacent lung.

The CDR3 sequence is 17 residues long. In germline, CDR1 is SGHNT, CDR2 YENEEA. V lost 3 bases and J lost 2; bases outside the gene matches: 8. The source was lung tumor tissue, collected before any cancer treatment. The origin of this receptor is a man aged 40 to 75 with stage II lung adenocarcinoma. The genes are TRBV11-3 and TRBJ2-1; TRBD1 matches at 9 bases. This CDR3 is CASSFRSGTGTYNEQFF. The DNA of the CDR3 is TGTGCCAGCAGCTTCCGTTCCGGGACAGGGACCTACAATGAGCAGTTCTTC.